Listed below are T cell receptor beta chains from one sample, sequenced in a study of cytomegalovirus exposure and HLA in healthy donors. Sequencing was performed with immunoSEQ multiplex PCR; in TCRdb, only in-frame clones are kept and a portion is missing. The sample shows 250,000 or so clones, around 90% of them seen only once. Input material: PBMCs. The receptors stem from a woman under 30 in good health and CMV-seronegative. The CDR3 runs from the conserved cysteine through the conserved F or W. The D gene is left open where the match is weak. Clone size, where shown, is once, few, many, or a class for clones that have expanded.

-,TRBV27,TRBJ2-3,TRBD2,15,TGTGCCAGCAGTTTTTCGGGGGGGCTCTCAGATACGCAGTATTTT,CASSFSGGLSDTQYF
once,TRBV27,TRBJ2-5,TRBD1,15,TGTGCCAGCAGTCCCCCCGGGACAGCCCAAGAGACCCAGTACTTC,CASSPPGTAQETQYF
-,TRBV6-5,TRBJ2-3,TRBD2,15,TGTGCCAGCAGTTATAGCGGGGGGCGCACAGATACGCAGTATTTT,CASSYSGGRTDTQYF
once,TRBV5-1,TRBJ2-7,-,14,TGCGCCAGCAGCTTGGCGGCACAGAGACGGTTTGAGTACTTC,CASSLAAQRRFEYF
-,TRBV7-3,TRBJ2-2,-,16,TGTGCCAGCAGCTTAACCGTGTTATCCAACACCGGGGAGCTGTTTTTT,CASSLTVLSNTGELFF
-,TRBV10-3,TRBJ1-1,-,13,TGTGCCATCGGGAGGGGGTCGGGCACTGAAGCTTTCTTT,CAIGRGSGTEAFF
-,TRBV6-5,TRBJ1-2,TRBD1,14,TGTGCCAGCAGCCTACTAACAGGGGCGGATGGCTACACCTTC,CASSLLTGADGYTF
-,TRBV6-5,TRBJ2-7,-,14,TGTGCCAGCAGTTGGAACAGCCAAATCTACGAGCAGTACTTC,CASSWNSQIYEQYF
-,TRBV2,TRBJ1-1,-,13,TGTGCCAGCAGTGAAACGGGGAACACTGAAGCTTTCTTT,CASSETGNTEAFF
-,TRBV4-1,TRBJ1-1,-,15,TGCGCCAGCAACCGGGGGGAGGGCATGAACACTGAAGCTTTCTTT,CASNRGEGMNTEAFF
-,TRBV28,TRBJ2-3,-,14,TGTGCCAGCAGCCCCGCGGGTCGCACAGATACGCAGTATTTT,CASSPAGRTDTQYF
-,TRBV4-1,TRBJ2-3,-,15,TGCGCCAGCAGCCAAGGCATCGGGGATGCAGATACGCAGTATTTT,CASSQGIGDADTQYF
-,TRBV6-1,TRBJ1-2,TRBD1,13,TGTGCCAGCAGTAGACAGGGAAACTATGGCTACACCTTC,CASSRQGNYGYTF
-,TRBV28,TRBJ1-1,-,14,TGTGCCAGCAGCCTGACGACGCAGGCTGGTGAAGCTTTCTTT,CASSLTTQAGEAFF
-,TRBV6-5,TRBJ2-7,-,13,TGTGCCAGCACCGATTCCAAAACCCCGAGGCAGTACTTC,CASTDSKTPRQYF
once,TRBV9,TRBJ2-5,TRBD2,16,TGTGCCAGCAGCGTAGGGACTAGCGGGGGCGGGGAGACCCAGTACTTC,CASSVGTSGGGETQYF
-,TRBV10-3,TRBJ2-1,TRBD2,16,TGTGCCATCAGTGAGTCGTTACTAGCGGGGGTTGGTGAGCAGTTCTTC,CAISESLLAGVGEQFF
-,TRBV19,TRBJ1-6,-,14,TGTGCCAGTAGTACCGGACAGCAAAATTCACCCCTCCACTTT,CASSTGQQNSPLHF
-,TRBV7-3,TRBJ1-4,-,13,TGTGCCAGCAGCCCGGGACAAGGAGAAAAACTGTTTTTT,CASSPGQGEKLFF
few,TRBV10-3,TRBJ1-2,TRBD1,14,TGTGCCATCACCCCGGGACAGGGGTCGGGAGGCTACACCTTC,CAITPGQGSGGYTF